The subject of this entry is one T cell receptor (beta chain). The protocol was immunoSEQ multiplex PCR, while the TCRdb copy is restricted to in-frame clones and leaves out a portion. This repertoire shows roughly 40,000 clones, about nine tenths found once; its top ten account for just under 0.5%. This CDR3 comprises 14 residues. The germline V gene has CDR1 SGHTA and CDR2 FQGTGA. V lost 3 bases and J 4 bases, leaving 9 bases between the germline ends. This entry belongs to a study of T cell changes during pregnancy in multiple sclerosis. The sequencing here drew on CD4+ T cells from peripheral blood mononuclear cells, taken in the second trimester of pregnancy. This chain joins TRBV7-3 and TRBJ2-2; D remains ambiguous. The TCR originated in a female donor in good health, enrolled as a control in a pregnancy study. This chain's CDR3 is CASSFSQITGELFF. For the CDR3, the DNA is TGTGCCAGCAGCTTCTCCCAGATCACCGGGGAGCTGTTTTTT.